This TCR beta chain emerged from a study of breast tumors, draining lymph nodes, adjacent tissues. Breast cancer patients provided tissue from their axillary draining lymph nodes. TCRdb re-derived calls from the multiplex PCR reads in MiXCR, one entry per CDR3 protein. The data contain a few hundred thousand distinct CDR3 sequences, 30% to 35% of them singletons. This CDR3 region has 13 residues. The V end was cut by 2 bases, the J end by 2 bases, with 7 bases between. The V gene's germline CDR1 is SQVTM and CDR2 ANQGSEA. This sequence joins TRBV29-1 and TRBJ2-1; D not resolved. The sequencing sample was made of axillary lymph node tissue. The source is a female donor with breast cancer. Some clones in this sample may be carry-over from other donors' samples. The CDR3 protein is CSVERQTYNEQFF. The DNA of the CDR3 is TGCAGCGTTGAAAGGCAGACCTACAATGAGCAGTTCTTC.